This T cell receptor beta chain was recorded in a study of shared clonotypes between healthy human individuals. This CDR3 has 19 amino acids. In germline, CDR1 is MDHEN, CDR2 SYDVKM. Trimming left V 5 bases short and J 0 bases short, with 23 bases between. Some clones are missing from TCRdb's copy, which holds only in-frame ones; the method was immunoSEQ multiplex PCR. The sample records some 2,000,000 clones, around 95% being singletons. This clone came up once. The chain links TRBV28 to TRBJ1-5; weak D call: TRBD1 (6 bases). Material: naive CD4+ T cells sorted from blood. Documented subset: CD45RA+ positively selected. This TCR derives from a man between 18 and 35 years old in good health. In nucleotides, the CDR3 is TGTGCCAGCAGTACTTGGGCAGGGGACCACCGTTATAGCAATCAGCCCCAGCATTTT. It encodes CASSTWAGDHRYSNQPQHF.